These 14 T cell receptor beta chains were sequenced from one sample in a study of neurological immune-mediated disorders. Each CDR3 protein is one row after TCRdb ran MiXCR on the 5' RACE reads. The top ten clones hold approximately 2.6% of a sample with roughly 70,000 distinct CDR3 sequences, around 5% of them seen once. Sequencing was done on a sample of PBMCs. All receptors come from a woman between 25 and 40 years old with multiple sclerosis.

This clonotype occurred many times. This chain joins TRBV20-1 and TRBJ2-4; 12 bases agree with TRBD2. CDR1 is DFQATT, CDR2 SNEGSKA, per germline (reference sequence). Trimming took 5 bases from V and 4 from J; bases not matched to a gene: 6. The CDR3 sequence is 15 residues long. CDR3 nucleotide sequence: TGCAGTGCTGACCTAGCGGGGGGGAATAAAAACATTCAGTACTTC. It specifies CSADLAGGNKNIQYF.

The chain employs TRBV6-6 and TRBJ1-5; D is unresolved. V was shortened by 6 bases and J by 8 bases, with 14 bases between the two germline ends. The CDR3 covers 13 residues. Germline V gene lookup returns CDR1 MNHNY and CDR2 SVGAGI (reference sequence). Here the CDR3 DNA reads TGTGCCAGCAGAAAACTCCCCCAGGAGCCCCAGCATTTT. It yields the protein CASRKLPQEPQHF.

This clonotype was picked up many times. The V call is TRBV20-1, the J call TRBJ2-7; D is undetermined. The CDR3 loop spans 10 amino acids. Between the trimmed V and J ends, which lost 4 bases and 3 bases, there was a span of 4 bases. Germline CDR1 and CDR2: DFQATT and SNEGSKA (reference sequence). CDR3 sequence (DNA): TGCAGTGCTATATACTACGAGCAGTACTTC. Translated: CSAIYYEQYF.

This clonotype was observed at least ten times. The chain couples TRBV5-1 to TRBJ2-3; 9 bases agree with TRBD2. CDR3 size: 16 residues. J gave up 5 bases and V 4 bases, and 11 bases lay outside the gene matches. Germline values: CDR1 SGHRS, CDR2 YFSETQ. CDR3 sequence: CASSPSGGKPGDTQYF. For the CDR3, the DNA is TGCGCCAGCAGCCCGAGCGGGGGGAAACCGGGAGATACGCAGTATTTT.

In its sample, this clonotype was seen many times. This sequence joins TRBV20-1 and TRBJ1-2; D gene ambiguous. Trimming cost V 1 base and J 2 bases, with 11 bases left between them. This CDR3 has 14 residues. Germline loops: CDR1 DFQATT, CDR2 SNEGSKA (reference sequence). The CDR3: CSARGYRSNYGYTF. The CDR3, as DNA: TGCAGTGCTAGAGGATACAGATCCAACTATGGCTACACCTTC.

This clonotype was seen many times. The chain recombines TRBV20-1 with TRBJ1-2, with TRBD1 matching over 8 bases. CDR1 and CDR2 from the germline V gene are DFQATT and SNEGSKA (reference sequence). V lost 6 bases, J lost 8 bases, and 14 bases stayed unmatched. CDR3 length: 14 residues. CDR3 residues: CSAPLLGQGTGYTF. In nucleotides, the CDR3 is TGCAGTGCCCCCCTCCTCGGACAGGGAACAGGCTACACCTTC.

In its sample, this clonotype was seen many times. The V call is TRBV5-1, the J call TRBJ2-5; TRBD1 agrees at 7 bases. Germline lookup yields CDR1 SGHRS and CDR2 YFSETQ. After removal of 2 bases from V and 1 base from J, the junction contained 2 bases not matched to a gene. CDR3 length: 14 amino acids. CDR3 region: CASSFGTAQETQYF. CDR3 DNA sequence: TGCGCCAGCAGCTTTGGGACAGCCCAAGAGACCCAGTACTTC.

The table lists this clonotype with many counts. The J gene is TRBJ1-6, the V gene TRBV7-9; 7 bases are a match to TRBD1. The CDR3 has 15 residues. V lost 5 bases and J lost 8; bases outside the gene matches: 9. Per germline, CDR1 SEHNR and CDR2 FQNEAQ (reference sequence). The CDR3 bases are TGTGCCAGCAGCGATGACAGGGACGTTGATTCACCCCTCCACTTT. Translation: CASSDDRDVDSPLHF.

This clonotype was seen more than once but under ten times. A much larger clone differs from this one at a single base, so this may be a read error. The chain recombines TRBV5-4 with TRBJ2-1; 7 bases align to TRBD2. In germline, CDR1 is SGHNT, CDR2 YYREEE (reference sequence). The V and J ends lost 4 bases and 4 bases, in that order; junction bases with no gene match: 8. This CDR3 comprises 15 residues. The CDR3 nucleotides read TGTGCCAGCAGCCGAGGGACTAAAGGATACAATGAGCAGTTCTTC. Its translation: CASSRGTKGYNEQFF.

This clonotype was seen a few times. CDR3 sequence (DNA): TGTGCCAGCAATTGGTTAATAAGGGGCAACAGGGACACTGAAGCTTTCTTT. Residues: CASNWLIRGNRDTEAFF. The V and J genes are TRBV5-8 and TRBJ1-1; perhaps TRBD1 as D (6 bases). The CDR3 contains 17 residues. Trimming took off 6 bases at V and 3 bases at J, with 24 bases between the two ends. Germline V gives CDR1 SGHTS, CDR2 YDEGEE. The variable domain in full, with the rest retrieved from reference TRBV5-8 and TRBJ1-1, is EAGVTQSPTHLIKTRGQQATLRCSPISGHTSVYWYQQALGLGLQFLLWYDEGEERNRGNFPPRFSGRQFPNYSSELNVNALELEDSALYLCASNWLIRGNRDTEAFFGQGTRLTVV.

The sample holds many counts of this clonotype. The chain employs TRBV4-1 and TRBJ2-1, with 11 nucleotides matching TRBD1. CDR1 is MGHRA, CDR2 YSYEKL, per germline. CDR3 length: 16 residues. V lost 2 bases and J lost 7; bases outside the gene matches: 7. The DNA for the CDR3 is TGCGCCAGCAGCCAACGGGGGACAGGGGGTGGGAATGAGCAGTTCTTC. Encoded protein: CASSQRGTGGGNEQFF.

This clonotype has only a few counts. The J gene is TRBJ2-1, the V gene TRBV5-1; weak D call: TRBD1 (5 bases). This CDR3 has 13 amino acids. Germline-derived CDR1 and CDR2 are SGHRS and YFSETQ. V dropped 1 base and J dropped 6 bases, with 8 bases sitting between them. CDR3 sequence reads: CASSLTGPNEQFF. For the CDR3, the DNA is TGCGCCAGCAGCTTGACAGGCCCCAATGAGCAGTTCTTC.

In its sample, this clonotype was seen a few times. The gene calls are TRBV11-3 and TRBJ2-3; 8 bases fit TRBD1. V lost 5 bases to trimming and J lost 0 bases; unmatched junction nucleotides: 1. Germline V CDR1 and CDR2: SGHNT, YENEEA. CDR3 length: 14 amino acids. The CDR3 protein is CASSRTGSTDTQYF. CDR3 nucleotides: TGTGCCAGCAGCCGGACAGGGAGCACAGATACGCAGTATTTT. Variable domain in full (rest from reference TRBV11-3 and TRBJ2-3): EAGVVQSPRYKIIEKKQPVAFWCNPISGHNTLYWYLQNLGQGPELLIRYENEEAVDDSQLPKDRFSAERLKGVDSTLKIQPAELGDSAVYLCASSRTGSTDTQYFGPGTRLTVL.

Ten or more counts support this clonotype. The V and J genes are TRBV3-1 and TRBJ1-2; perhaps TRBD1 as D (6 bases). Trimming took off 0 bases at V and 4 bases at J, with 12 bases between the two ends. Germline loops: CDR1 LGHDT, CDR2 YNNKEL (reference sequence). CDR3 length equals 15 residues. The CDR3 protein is CASSQEAGDFYGYTF. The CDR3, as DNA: TGTGCCAGCAGCCAAGAGGCAGGGGATTTCTATGGCTACACCTTC.